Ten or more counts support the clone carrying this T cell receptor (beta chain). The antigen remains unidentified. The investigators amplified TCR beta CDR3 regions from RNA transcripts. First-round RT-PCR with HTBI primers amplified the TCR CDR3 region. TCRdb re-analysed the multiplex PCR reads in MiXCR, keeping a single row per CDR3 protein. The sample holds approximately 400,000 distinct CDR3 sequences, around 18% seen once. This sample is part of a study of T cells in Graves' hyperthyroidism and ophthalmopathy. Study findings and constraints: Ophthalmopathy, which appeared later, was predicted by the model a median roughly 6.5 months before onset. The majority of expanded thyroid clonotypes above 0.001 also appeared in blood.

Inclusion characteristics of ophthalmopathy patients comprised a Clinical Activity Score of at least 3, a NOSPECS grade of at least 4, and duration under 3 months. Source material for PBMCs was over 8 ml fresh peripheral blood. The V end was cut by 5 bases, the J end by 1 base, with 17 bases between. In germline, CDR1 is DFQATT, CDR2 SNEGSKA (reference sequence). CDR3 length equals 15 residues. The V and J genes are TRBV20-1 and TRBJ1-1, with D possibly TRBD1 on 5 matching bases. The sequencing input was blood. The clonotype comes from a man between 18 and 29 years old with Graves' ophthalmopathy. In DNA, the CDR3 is TGCAGTGCTCCAACGGCAGGGCGTGGGAACACTGAAGCTTTCTTT. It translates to CSAPTAGRGNTEAFF.